This T cell receptor (beta chain) originates from a study of early T cells in non-severe SARS-CoV-2 infection. Study-level information: The sequenced material was bulk RNA from unsorted whole blood, and its chains were unpaired.

Whole-study results and caveats: Sequences matched to VDJdb favored anti-spike CD8 responses, while private and CD4 specificities were missed.

This clonotype was counted between two and nine times. Its cognate antigen is unknown. TCRdb ran MiXCR on the 5' RACE reads and lists one entry per CDR3 protein. The sample includes around 28,000 distinct CDR3 sequences, 4.5% to 7% of them seen just once. Input material: whole blood. The clonotype was recovered from an adult who was a healthcare worker with PCR-confirmed SARS-CoV-2 infection or an uninfected control (not recorded which).

CDR3 nucleotide sequence: TGTGCCAGCAGCCCTGGGGCAGCGCACTCCTACGAGCAGTACTTC. Translation: CASSPGAAHSYEQYF. The J gene is TRBJ2-7, the V gene TRBV11-3, with D perhaps matching TRBD1 (5 bases). The CDR3 has 15 residues. Trimming cost V 5 bases and J 0 bases, with 14 bases left between them. Germline V gene sequence: CDR1 SGHNT, CDR2 YENEEA.